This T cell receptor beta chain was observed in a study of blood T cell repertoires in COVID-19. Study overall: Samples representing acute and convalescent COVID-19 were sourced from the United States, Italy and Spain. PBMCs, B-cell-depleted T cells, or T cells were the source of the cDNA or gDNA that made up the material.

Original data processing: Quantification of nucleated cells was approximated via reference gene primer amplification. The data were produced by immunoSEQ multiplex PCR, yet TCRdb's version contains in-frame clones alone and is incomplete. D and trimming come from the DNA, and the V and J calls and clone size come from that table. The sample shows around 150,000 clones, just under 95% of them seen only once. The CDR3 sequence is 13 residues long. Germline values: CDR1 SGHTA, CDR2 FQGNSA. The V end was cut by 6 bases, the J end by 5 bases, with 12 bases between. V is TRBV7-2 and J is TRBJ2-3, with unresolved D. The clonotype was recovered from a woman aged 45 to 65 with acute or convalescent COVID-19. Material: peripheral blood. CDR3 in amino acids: CASSPSGGDTQYF. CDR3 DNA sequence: TGTGCCAGCAGTCCCTCGGGTGGAGATACGCAGTATTTT. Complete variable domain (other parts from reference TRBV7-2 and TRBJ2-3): GAGVSQSPSNKVTEKGKDVELRCDPISGHTALYWYRQSLGQGLEFLIYFQGNSAPDKSGLPSDRFSAERTGGSVSTLTIQRTQQEDSAVYLCASSPSGGDTQYFGPGTRLTVL.